This T cell receptor beta chain stems from a study of Ad26.COV2.S vaccination and SARS-CoV-2 variants. Overall study findings and caveats: Breadth of non-spike TCRs did not differ between vaccinees and placebo recipients. Vaccinees displayed broader spike-specific TCR repertoires than placebo recipients.

As to this clone: Its antigen is unknown.

Only in-frame clones appear in the TCRdb table, and some are missing; sequencing was by immunoSEQ multiplex PCR. This sample carries 200,000 to 250,000 clones, roughly 90% of them seen once, and the ten largest clones take roughly 10%. The treatment here: roughly 18 received Ad26.COV2.S at low or high dose, single or two shots; 5 received placebo; per-sample allocation not given. Specimens were obtained on day 63 following the first vaccine or placebo injection. Wuhan-strain SARS-CoV-2 spike was expressed by the Ad26 vector that made up the vaccine. CDR3 length: 17 amino acids. The ends were cut back, 0 bases at V and 5 bases at J, with 17 bases in the middle. CDR1 is LGHNA, CDR2 YSLEER, per germline.

The input for sequencing was peripheral blood, taken in a trial of Ad26.COV2.S vaccine versus placebo. The chain is built from TRBV4-3 and TRBJ1-5; tentative D call: TRBD1 (6 bases). The receptor comes from a person aged 18-60 years who received the Ad26.COV2.S COVID-19 vaccine or a placebo. The CDR3 sequence: CASSQDFGQRGDQPQHF. In nucleotides, the CDR3 is TGCGCCAGCAGCCAAGATTTCGGGCAAAGGGGGGATCAGCCCCAGCATTTT.